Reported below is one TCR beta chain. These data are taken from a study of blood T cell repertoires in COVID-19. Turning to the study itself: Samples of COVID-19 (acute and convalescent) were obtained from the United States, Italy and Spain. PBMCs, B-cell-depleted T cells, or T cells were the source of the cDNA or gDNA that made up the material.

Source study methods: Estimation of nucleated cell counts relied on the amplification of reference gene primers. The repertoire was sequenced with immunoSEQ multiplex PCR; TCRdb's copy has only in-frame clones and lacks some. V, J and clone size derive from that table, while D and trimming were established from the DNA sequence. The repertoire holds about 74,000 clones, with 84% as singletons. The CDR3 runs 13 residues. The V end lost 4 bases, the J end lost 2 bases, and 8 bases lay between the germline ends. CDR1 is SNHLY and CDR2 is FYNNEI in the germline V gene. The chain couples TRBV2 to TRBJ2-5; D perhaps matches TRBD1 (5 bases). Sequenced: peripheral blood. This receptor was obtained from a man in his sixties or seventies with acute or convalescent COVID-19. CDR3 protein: CASSADSQETQYF. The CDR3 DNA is TGTGCCAGCAGTGCCGACAGTCAAGAGACCCAGTACTTC.